This T cell receptor beta chain was recovered during a study of T cells expressing NK-cell markers. TCRdb reanalyzed the 5' RACE reads, giving one entry per CDR3 protein sequence and no DNA. Here the sample table reports a few hundred thousand distinct CDR3 sequences. Whole-study results and caveats: As a fraction of CD8+ T cells, dominant NKG2C+ clonotypes reached roughly 1.0-7.0% in over 5 donors.

CDR3 length equals 14 residues. In the case of this clonotype: Its antigen is not identified.

The TCR sequence derives from a man aged 18 to 70 in good health. The specimen was blood T cells: a sorted CD56 or NKG2C T cell subset, CD4+ or CD8+ T cells, or bulk PBMC T cells (not recorded which). The gene calls are TRBV12-3 or TRBV12-4 and TRBJ1-2; TCRdb reports TRBD1, a call that lacks DNA to check it against. CDR3 amino acids: CASTTGGLDYGYTF.